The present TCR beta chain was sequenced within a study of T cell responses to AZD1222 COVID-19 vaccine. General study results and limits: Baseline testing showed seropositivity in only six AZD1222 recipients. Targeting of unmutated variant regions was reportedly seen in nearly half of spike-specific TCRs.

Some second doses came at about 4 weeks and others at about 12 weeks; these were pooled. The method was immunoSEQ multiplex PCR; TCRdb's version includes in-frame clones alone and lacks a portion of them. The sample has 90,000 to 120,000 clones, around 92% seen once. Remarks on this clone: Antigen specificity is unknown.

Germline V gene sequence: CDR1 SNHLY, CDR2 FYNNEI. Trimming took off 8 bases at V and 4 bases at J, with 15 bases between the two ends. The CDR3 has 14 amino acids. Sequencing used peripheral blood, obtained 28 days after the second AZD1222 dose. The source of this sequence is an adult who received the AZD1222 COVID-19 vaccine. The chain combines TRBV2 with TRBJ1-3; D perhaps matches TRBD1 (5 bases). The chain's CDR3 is CASQVRANGNTIYF. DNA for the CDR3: TGTGCCAGCCAGGTCAGGGCGAACGGAAACACCATATATTTT.